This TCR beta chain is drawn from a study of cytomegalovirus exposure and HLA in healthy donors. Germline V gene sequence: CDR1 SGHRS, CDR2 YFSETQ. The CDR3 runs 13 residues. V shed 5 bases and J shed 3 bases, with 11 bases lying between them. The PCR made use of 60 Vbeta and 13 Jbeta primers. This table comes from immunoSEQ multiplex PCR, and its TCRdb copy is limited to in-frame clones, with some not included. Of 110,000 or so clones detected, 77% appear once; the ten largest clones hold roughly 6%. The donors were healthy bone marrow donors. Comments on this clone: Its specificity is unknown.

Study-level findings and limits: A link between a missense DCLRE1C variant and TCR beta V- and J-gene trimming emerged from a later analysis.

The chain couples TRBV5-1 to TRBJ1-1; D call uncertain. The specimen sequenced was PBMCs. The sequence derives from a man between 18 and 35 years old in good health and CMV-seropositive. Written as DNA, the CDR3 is TGCGCCAGCAGTTCCGACTCTCACACTGAAGCTTTCTTT. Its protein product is CASSSDSHTEAFF. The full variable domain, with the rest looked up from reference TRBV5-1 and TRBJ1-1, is KAGVTQTPRYLIKTRGQQVTLSCSPISGHRSVSWYQQTPGQGLQFLFEYFSETQRNKGNFPGRFSGRQFSNSRSEMNVSTLELGDSALYLCASSSDSHTEAFFGQGTRLTVV.